This is a list of T cell receptor beta chains from one sample in a study of blood T cell repertoires in COVID-19. Sequenced by immunoSEQ multiplex PCR; TCRdb stores in-frame clones only, minus some. The sample includes 95,000 to 150,000 clones, approximately 77% seen only once; the top ten take 6.5% to 9.5%. The sample taken for sequencing was peripheral blood. The receptors stem from a human donor in a cohort sampled during active COVID-19. CDR3s include the opening cysteine and the closing phenylalanine or tryptophan. The D gene is left open where the match is weak. A row's size may be missing; if present it is once, few, many or a size class.

clone_size d_call j_call v_call cdr3_aa cdr3_nt
. . TRBJ2-5 TRBV30 CAWSVLGGQETQYF TGTGCCTGGAGTGTACTAGGTGGCCAAGAGACCCAGTACTTC
. . TRBJ1-2 TRBV6-5 CASSSDSNYGYTF TGTGCCAGCAGTTCGGACAGCAACTATGGCTACACCTTC
. TRBD1 TRBJ2-7 TRBV30 CAWRDRGPYEQYF TGTGCCTGGCGAGACAGGGGGCCCTACGAGCAGTACTTC
few . TRBJ1-1 TRBV25-1 CASSEPGGNTEAFF TGTGCCAGCAGTGAACCTGGGGGCAACACTGAAGCTTTCTTT
. TRBD2 TRBJ2-7 TRBV30 CAWSDGTSGGQYEQYF TGTGCCTGGAGTGATGGGACTAGCGGGGGGCAATACGAGCAGTACTTC
. . TRBJ2-5 TRBV2 CASSEGTTPLETQYF TGTGCCAGCAGTGAAGGGACTACGCCTTTGGAGACCCAGTACTTC
once TRBD1 TRBJ1-2 TRBV2 CASSGQGGSNYGYTF TGTGCCAGCAGTGGACAGGGGGGATCAAACTATGGCTACACCTTC
few . TRBJ1-6 TRBV3-1/TRBV3-2 CASSQDFARSSYNSPLHF TGTGCCAGCAGCCAAGATTTTGCCCGGAGCTCCTATAATTCACCCCTCCACTTT
. . TRBJ2-1 TRBV9 CATGRTYNEQFF TGTGCCACAGGCCGTACCTACAATGAGCAGTTCTTC
. . TRBJ2-7 TRBV19 CASSSLGSSYEQYF TGTGCCAGTAGTAGCCTAGGGAGCTCCTACGAGCAGTACTTC
. . TRBJ2-5 TRBV7-2 CASSNPGETQYF TGTGCCAGCAGCAACCCGGGAGAGACCCAGTACTTC
. . TRBJ1-2 TRBV13 CASRVVQDNYGYTF TGTGCCAGCAGAGTAGTCCAGGATAACTATGGCTACACCTTC
. . TRBJ1-1 TRBV7-9 CASSRQSNTEAFF TGTGCCAGCAGCCGCCAAAGCAACACTGAAGCTTTCTTT
. TRBD2 TRBJ2-5 TRBV7-6 CASSLGTSGDQETQYF TGTGCCAGCAGCCTCGGGACTAGCGGGGATCAAGAGACCCAGTACTTC
once TRBD1 TRBJ2-7 TRBV28 CASSSAGQGIGSYEQYF TGTGCCAGCAGTTCCGCGGGACAGGGAATAGGGTCCTACGAGCAGTACTTC
. TRBD2 TRBJ2-7 TRBV19 CASGLAGGPVYEQYF TGTGCCAGTGGACTAGCGGGAGGGCCGGTCTACGAGCAGTACTTC
. . TRBJ2-7 TRBV12-5 CASGSLYEQYF TGTGCTAGTGGTTCCCTGTACGAGCAGTACTTC
few TRBD1 TRBJ2-7 TRBV27 CASSLGQAIYEQYF TGTGCCAGCAGTTTGGGACAGGCCATCTACGAGCAGTACTTC
. TRBD1 TRBJ1-5 TRBV28 CASRTGGHNQPQHF TGTGCCAGTCGGACAGGGGGCCACAATCAGCCCCAGCATTTT
. . TRBJ2-5 TRBV6-5 CASSPQENREETQYF TGTGCCAGCAGCCCCCAGGAGAACAGGGAGGAGACCCAGTACTTC
. TRBD1 TRBJ1-4 TRBV7-9 CASSSTGQGREKLFF TGTGCCAGCAGCTCCACGGGACAGGGCCGTGAAAAACTGTTTTTT
. . TRBJ2-3 TRBV28 CASRALSDTQYF TGTGCCAGCAGGGCCCTCTCAGATACGCAGTATTTT
once . TRBJ2-6 TRBV19 CASTPGDSGANVLTF TGTGCCAGTACCCCAGGGGACTCTGGGGCCAACGTCCTGACTTTC
. TRBD2 TRBJ2-7 TRBV6-5 CASSSGTSYYEQYF TGTGCCAGCAGCAGCGGGACGTCATACTACGAGCAGTACTTC
. TRBD2 TRBJ2-3 TRBV9 CASDKGTSHTDTQYF TGTGCCAGCGACAAAGGGACTAGCCACACAGATACGCAGTATTTT
few TRBD1 TRBJ1-2 TRBV12-5 CASGFPGQGALTF TGTGCTAGTGGTTTCCCGGGACAGGGGGCCCTCACCTTC
. . TRBJ1-4 TRBV4-1 CASSQDRGINEKLFF TGCGCCAGCAGCCAAGACCGGGGAATTAATGAAAAACTGTTTTTT
. TRBD1 TRBJ2-7 TRBV10-3 CAISESAAGGREQYF TGTGCCATCAGTGAGTCTGCGGCAGGGGGCCGGGAGCAGTACTTC
once TRBD1 TRBJ1-3 TRBV30 CAWRTDRVGNTIYF TGTGCCTGGAGGACGGACAGGGTTGGAAACACCATATATTTT
few . TRBJ2-7 TRBV4-2 CASSQGGSYEQYF TGTGCCAGCAGCCAAGGGGGCAGCTACGAGCAGTACTTC
few TRBD1 TRBJ1-5 TRBV30 CAWSITGGSQPQHF TGTGCCTGGAGTATAACAGGGGGCAGTCAGCCCCAGCATTTT
. TRBD2 TRBJ2-7 TRBV27 CASSLRAGGFYEQYF TGTGCCAGCAGTTTAAGAGCGGGGGGTTTCTACGAGCAGTACTTC
. . TRBJ1-5 TRBV5-6 CASSLAPDQPQHF TGTGCCAGCAGCTTGGCCCCAGATCAGCCCCAGCATTTT
. TRBD1 TRBJ1-1 TRBV5-6 CASSVLTGGPYTEAFF TGTGCCAGCAGCGTGCTGACAGGGGGACCGTACACTGAAGCTTTCTTT
. TRBD1 TRBJ2-5 TRBV11-3 CASSPSTGRQETQYF TGTGCCAGCAGCCCCTCGACAGGGCGCCAAGAGACCCAGTACTTC
. . TRBJ2-2 TRBV6-1 CASSETGGGTGELFF TGTGCCAGCAGTGAAACGGGGGGCGGGACCGGGGAGCTGTTTTTT
. . TRBJ2-4 TRBV7-9 CASSPRGESIQYF TGTGCCAGCAGCCCCAGGGGGGAGAGCATTCAGTACTTC
few TRBD1 TRBJ2-7 TRBV11-1 CASSFGTGSYEQYF TGTGCCAGCAGCTTCGGGACAGGCTCCTACGAGCAGTACTTC
few . TRBJ2-7 TRBV30 CAMELEVNSYEQYF TGTGCCATGGAGTTGGAGGTTAACTCCTACGAGCAGTACTTC